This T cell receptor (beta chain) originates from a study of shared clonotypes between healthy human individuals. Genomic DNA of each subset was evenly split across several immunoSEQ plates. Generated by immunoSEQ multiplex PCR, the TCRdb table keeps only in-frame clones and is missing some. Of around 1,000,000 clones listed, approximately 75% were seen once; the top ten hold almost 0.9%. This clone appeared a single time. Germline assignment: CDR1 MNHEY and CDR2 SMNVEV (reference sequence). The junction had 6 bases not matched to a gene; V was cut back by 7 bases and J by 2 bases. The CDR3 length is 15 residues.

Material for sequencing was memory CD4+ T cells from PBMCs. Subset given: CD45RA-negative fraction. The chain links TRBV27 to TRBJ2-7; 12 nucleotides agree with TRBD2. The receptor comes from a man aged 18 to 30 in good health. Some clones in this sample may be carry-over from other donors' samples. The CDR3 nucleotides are TGTGCCAGCAATCCACTAGCGGGAGGAACCTACGAGCAGTACTTC. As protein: CASNPLAGGTYEQYF.